Given below is one T cell receptor (beta chain) in context. Its antigen is still unknown. A junction boundary mismatches the germline segment, possibly from a read error. Germline V gives CDR1 LNHDA, CDR2 SQIVND (reference sequence). This CDR3 spans 12 amino acids. CD45RO-negative cells were positively selected for CCR7, leaving out terminally differentiated effector memory CD45RA+ cells. This entry comes from a study of shared clonotypes between healthy human individuals. Overall study findings and caveats: Generally, naive subsets (rather than memory subsets) showed larger estimated richness.

The assay ran at deep level. Produced via immunoSEQ multiplex PCR; TCRdb's table is partial and in-frame only. This table holds under 600,000 clones, about 98% found once. The sequence was collected from a man younger than 40 in good health. The rearrangement joins TRBV19 to TRBJ1-2, with 7 bases identical to TRBD1. Sample: naive CD8+ T cells sorted from blood. The CDR3 loop is CAGSGTEYGYTF. The CDR3 nucleotides read TGTGCCGGTAGCGGGACAGAATATGGCTACACCTTC.